A single sample gave rise to the 21 T cell receptor beta chains below, sequenced in a study of prognosis after radiotherapy for stage I lung cancer. By two-round multiplex PCR, the TCR beta CDR3 was amplified from genomic DNA. Gene-specific primers for each TRBV and TRBJ gene drove first-round PCR. Each CDR3 protein is one row after TCRdb ran MiXCR on the multiplex PCR reads. The sample has 12,000 or so distinct CDR3 sequences, 30% to 40% seen once. The sequencing here drew on PBMCs, taken before or after stereotactic body radiation therapy (not recorded which). These receptors all stem from a donor over 45 with non-small cell lung cancer.

The genes are TRBV27 and TRBJ1-1; D is ambiguous. Germline CDR1 reads MNHEY; CDR2 reads SMNVEV (reference sequence). V was cut by 5 bases and J by 9 bases, with 13 bases left in between. This CDR3 spans 12 amino acids. Here the CDR3 DNA reads TGTGCCAGCAGTCTTGCAGAGGGTAAAGCTTTCTTT. Encoded protein: CASSLAEGKAFF.

With respect to this clonotype: This sequence may be a read error, since a much larger clone differs from it by one base. The chain employs TRBV28 and TRBJ1-5; 12 positions agree with TRBD1. The CDR3 spans 20 residues. V trimming: 6 bases; J trimming: 9 bases; junction bases outside the gene matches: 24. CDR1 is MDHEN and CDR2 is SYDVKM in the germline V gene. This chain's CDR3 is CASRRRLLGTGGDHGRPQHF. CDR3 DNA: TGTGCCAGCAGACGTCGGCTCCTCGGGACAGGGGGCGATCATGGTCGGCCCCAGCATTTT.

This clonotype came up many times. This CDR3 is CASSQRQGETQYF. DNA of the CDR3: TGTGCCAGCTCACAACGACAGGGCGAGACCCAGTACTTC. J is TRBJ2-5 and V is TRBV18; 7 bases match TRBD1. The CDR3 extends over 13 amino acids. Trimming took 4 bases from V and 5 from J; bases not matched to a gene: 4. CDR1 is KGHSH, CDR2 LQKENI, per germline.

In this sample, this clonotype turned up a few times. This may stem from a read error, because a much larger clone lies one nucleotide away. CDR3 sequence reads: CASSFGGTGLYTQYF. DNA for the CDR3: TGTGCCAGCAGCTTTGGCGGGACAGGGCTGTATACGCAGTATTTT. J is TRBJ2-3 and V is TRBV7-3, with 9 bases that match TRBD1. The CDR3 is 15 residues long. Germline CDR1 is SGHTA and CDR2 is FQGTGA. Trimming at V came to 3 bases and at J to 7 bases, leaving 8 bases not matched to a gene.

The CDR3 region is CASIPGNGCGYNEQFF. The CDR3 bases are TGTGCCAGCATCCCCGGGAACGGGTGCGGGTACAATGAGCAGTTCTTC. The J gene is TRBJ2-1, the V gene TRBV12-3 or TRBV12-4; perhaps TRBD2 as D (5 bases). The V and J ends lost 7 bases and 4 bases respectively, with 20 bases between them. The CDR3 runs to 16 residues.

This clonotype was recorded at least ten times. The chain joins TRBV28 to TRBJ1-4, with no clear D. The CDR3 spans 13 residues. With 5 bases removed from V and 7 bases from J, the gap between germline ends came to 11 bases. CDR1 and CDR2 (germline): MDHEN, SYDVKM. In DNA form, the CDR3 reads TGTGCCAGCAGTCCTAACATGTCTGAAAAACTGTTTTTT. Protein product: CASSPNMSEKLFF.

Ten or more counts support this clonotype. The chain uses TRBV27 and TRBJ2-1; no definite D call. Trimming took 3 bases from V and 7 from J, leaving 4 bases between them. The CDR3 sequence is 11 residues long. CDR1 is MNHEY, CDR2 SMNVEV, per germline (reference sequence). In DNA, the CDR3 is TGTGCCAGCAGTTTCTTGAATGAGCAGTTCTTC. Protein: CASSFLNEQFF.

This clonotype is labeled medium-sized. The rearrangement links TRBV27 to TRBJ2-7; 9 nucleotides line up with TRBD1. Germline assignment: CDR1 MNHEY and CDR2 SMNVEV (reference sequence). There are 16 residues in the CDR3. Germline trimming cut 5 bases from V and 6 bases from J; bases unmatched to any gene: 14. The CDR3 nucleotides are TGTGCCAGCAGTCCGCTCTCCGGGACAGGGTTTTCCGAGCAGTACTTC. As protein: CASSPLSGTGFSEQYF.

This clonotype was detected ten times or more. CDR3 coding DNA: TGTGCCCTCATCAAAGCGGGCGCGACCTACGAGCAGTACTTC. It translates to CALIKAGATYEQYF. The rearrangement links TRBV30 to TRBJ2-7, with a tentative D call TRBD2 (6 bases). V was trimmed by 8 bases and J by 2 bases, leaving 19 bases between them. The CDR3 consists of 14 residues. The germline CDR1 and CDR2 sequences are GTSNPN and SVGIG (reference sequence).

V usage is TRBV9 and J usage is TRBJ2-3, with D possibly being TRBD1 or TRBD2 (5 bases each). The CDR3 loop spans 14 amino acids. V was shortened by 0 bases and J by 2 bases, with 7 bases between the two germline ends. CDR1 SGDLS and CDR2 YYNGEE come from the germline V gene. CDR3 loop: CASSVAGPTDTQYF. In DNA form, the CDR3 reads TGTGCCAGCAGCGTAGCGGGGCCCACAGATACGCAGTATTTT. Based on the CDR3 plus reference TRBV9 and TRBJ2-3, the full variable domain is DSGVTQTPKHLITATGQRVTLRCSPRSGDLSVYWYQQSLDQGLQFLIQYYNGEERAKGNILERFSAQQFPDLHSELNLSSLELGDSALYFCASSVAGPTDTQYFGPGTRLTVL.

This clonotype was recorded many times. This chain links TRBV19 with TRBJ2-7, with TRBD1 matching 8 bases. The germline gives CDR1 LNHDA, CDR2 SQIVND (reference sequence). With 4 bases clipped from V and 3 bases from J, the junction kept 8 bases outside the gene matches. CDR3 size: 15 residues. This CDR3 is CASSTRGHLDYEQYF. The CDR3 bases are TGTGCCAGTAGTACCAGGGGGCACTTAGACTACGAGCAGTACTTC.

The J gene is TRBJ2-7, the V gene TRBV6-5; 7 bases are shared with TRBD2. Germline V lookup: CDR1 MNHEY, CDR2 SVGAGI. V was pared by 2 bases and J by 6 bases, with 10 bases of the junction left unmatched. The CDR3 has 15 amino acids. CDR3 protein: CASSYQSGTTAEQYF. CDR3 nucleotide sequence: TGTGCCAGCAGTTACCAGTCCGGGACTACGGCCGAGCAGTACTTC.

Notes on this clonotype: One end of the junction fails to match germline, which may point to a read error. The rearrangement joins TRBV24-1 to TRBJ2-2, with D perhaps TRBD2 (5 bases). The CDR3 length is 14 residues. Germline loops: CDR1 KGHDR, CDR2 SFDVKD. The CDR3 region has the DNA TGTGCCACCAGTGATAAGAGGGCGACCGAGGAGCTGTTTTTT. Protein sequence: CATSDKRATEELFF.

About this clonotype itself: A read error is likely, as this CDR3 ends without the conserved phenylalanine or tryptophan. Because the CDR3's place on the DNA is in doubt, the DNA is left out and the CDR3 is given as listed by TCRdb. The chain joins TRBV12-3 or TRBV12-4 to TRBJ1-1; TRBD1 was called by the table and not checked on the DNA. The CDR3 adds up to 13 amino acids, both ends counted. The CDR3: CASKYRHTEKAIS.

This chain connects TRBV6-2 or TRBV6-3 to TRBJ2-5; 11 bases match TRBD2. The CDR3 loop spans 15 amino acids. Germline V gives CDR1 MNHEY, CDR2 SVGEGT. V trimming: 5 bases; J trimming: 5 bases; junction bases outside the gene matches: 7. The CDR3 protein is CASSRSSGGWETQYF. In DNA form, the CDR3 reads TGTGCCAGCAGTCGGTCTAGCGGGGGGTGGGAGACCCAGTACTTC.

This clonotype was found many times. The chain uses TRBV20-1 and TRBJ2-1, with 7 bases matching TRBD1. Unmatched junction bases numbered 4, after V lost 5 bases and J lost 0 bases. The CDR3 spans 14 residues. Per the germline V gene, CDR1 is DFQATT and CDR2 is SNEGSKA (reference sequence). The CDR3 is CSAFDRDSYNEQFF. The DNA for the CDR3 is TGCAGTGCTTTCGACAGGGACTCCTACAATGAGCAGTTCTTC.

The sample holds many counts of this clonotype. The chain couples TRBV6-9 to TRBJ1-1; TRBD1 matches at 8 bases. Losses at the gene ends were 3 bases for V and 6 bases for J; bases not matched to a gene: 12. The CDR3 covers 16 residues. The germline V gene encodes CDR1 MNHGY and CDR2 SVAAGI. CDR3 region: CASSYFGQGGSPEAFF. For the CDR3, the DNA is TGTGCCAGCAGTTACTTTGGACAGGGTGGGTCACCTGAAGCTTTCTTT.

This clonotype was seen at least ten times. The chain couples TRBV12-5 to TRBJ2-7, with a possible D match to TRBD2 (7 bases). The CDR3 runs 16 residues. In germline, CDR1 is LGHNT, CDR2 FRNRAP. V lost 4 bases and J lost 0, with 16 bases in between. CDR3 nucleotides: TGTGCTAGTGGTTCCCGGGGGGCGGGCTACTCCTACGAGCAGTACTTC. Protein sequence: CASGSRGAGYSYEQYF.

This clonotype has ten or more counts. The CDR3 sequence: CSARVWAGGDTEAFF. CDR3 sequence (DNA): TGCAGTGCTAGAGTATGGGCAGGGGGGGACACTGAAGCTTTCTTT. V and J are TRBV20-1 and TRBJ1-1; 7 nucleotides agree with TRBD1. After removal of 1 base from V and 3 bases from J, the junction contained 8 bases not matched to a gene. Germline CDR1 and CDR2: DFQATT and SNEGSKA (reference sequence). The CDR3 length is 15 residues.

The sample holds many counts of this clonotype. CDR3 in DNA: TGCAGTGCTCGAGGGAGAGGGTCTGGGAACACTGAAGCTTTCTTT. This translates into CSARGRGSGNTEAFF. This chain links TRBV20-1 with TRBJ1-1, with D unclear. Germline CDR1 is DFQATT and CDR2 is SNEGSKA (reference sequence). Trimming left V 5 bases short and J 1 base short, with 17 bases between. CDR3 size: 15 residues.

This clonotype was observed at least ten times. The gene calls are TRBV28 and TRBJ2-3; D is unresolved. The CDR3 is made up of 11 amino acids. Germline lookup yields CDR1 MDHEN and CDR2 SYDVKM. Trimming left V 11 bases short and J 6 bases short, with 12 bases between. CDR3: CACPSGDTQYF. The CDR3 DNA reads TGTGCCTGCCCGTCCGGGGATACGCAGTATTTT.